This T cell receptor (beta chain) was documented in a study of CD8 T cells in Susac syndrome (dated by TCRdb to between 2019 and 2020). In terms of the full investigation: Among the Susac syndrome patients who were sequenced, clinically active disease was present in about six and clinical remission was observed in about eight. At blood withdrawal, Susac syndrome patients were either therapy-naive, taking corticosteroids (in some cases with IVIg as well), or taking IVIg alone. CD8+ T cell repertoire clonality was compared between 12 healthy donors, roughly 14 Susac syndrome patients and roughly 15 multiple sclerosis patients. The study used repertoire sequencing to test whether antigen drove CD8+ T cell activation and differentiation in Susac syndrome.

The junction shows trimming of 7 bases on V and 6 bases on J, plus 21 bases between the germline ends. From the cysteine through the phenylalanine, the CDR3 covers 16 amino acids. Here the CDR3 DNA is all that survives: 48 bases in frame from base 1. CDR1 and CDR2 were assigned from the germline V gene (reference sequence) as SEHNR and FQNEAQ. With respect to this clonotype: Its recognized antigen is unknown. It has no much larger one-base neighbor in the sample; base qualities were not kept.

What the study reported, not specific to this receptor: In the total CD8+ and CD8+ TEMRA repertoires, 15 to 20 and five Susac-specific public clones, respectively, were identified. The TCR sequencing and HLA analysis was acknowledged to have included a relatively small number of individuals. Susac syndrome CD8+ repertoires showed clonal expansion, highest in CD8+ TEMRA cells and greater in clinically active than remitting patients.

RNA was extracted with the RNeasy kit and roughly 0.5 to 1 ug was reverse transcribed using random hexamers. The immunoSEQ multiplex PCR assay, which covers 54 Vbeta and 13 Jbeta segments, was used to amplify TCR beta CDR3 regions. PCR amplification bias was corrected by using a synthetic template baseline for primer optimization and computational correction. As for how the authors treated the data: Reads were annotated to V, D and J genes per IMGT and analyzed with immunoSEQ Analyzer, keeping only productive sequences. To calculate clonality, Shannon entropy was normalized by log2 of the number of productive unique sequences and then subtracted from one. For each patient and control, public and private clones were evaluated within the 100 most prevalent clones. A clone was defined as Susac-specific if it was absent from the healthy and MS cohorts, from more than 850 published viral clones and from other ImmuneACCESS disease sequences. Using fastp trimming at Q25 and MiXCR clonotype assembly, TCRdb reanalyzed the public sequencing data and kept in-frame beta chains. Rows with one shared CDR3 protein collapse into an entry with the most common genes and DNA. The V and J calls, along with clone size, are taken from TCRdb and not from the paper's own processing. This sample gives fewer than 150,000 distinct CDR3 sequences in total; roughly 94% of them show up just once. The ten largest clones take up roughly 0.2% of the sample.

Peripheral blood CD8+ and CD4+ T cells from healthy donors, Susac syndrome patients and multiple sclerosis patients were profiled by high-throughput TCR beta sequencing. Susac syndrome patients met recently defined diagnostic criteria for definite or probable disease. Bulk CD8+ and CD4+ T cells were purified magnetically by negative isolation, whereas CD8+ TEMRA cells were enriched by FACS. Blood was drawn into EDTA tubes, processed within 24 hours, and PBMCs were isolated by density gradient centrifugation. PBMCs intended for TCR sequencing were cryopreserved in liquid nitrogen and were subsequently thawed in a 37 degrees C water bath. The sorted or isolated CD4+, CD8+ and CD8+ TEMRA cells had a purity of 90% or higher.

Specimen: CD8+ T cells from PBMCs. The chain joins TRBV7-9 to TRBJ2-2; the D gene is perhaps TRBD1, on 5 matching bases. This TCR was recovered from a human donor with Susac syndrome. The DNA reads as follows: TGTGCCAGCAACCCGCAGTCCCAGGGTCTCCCCGGGGAGCTGTTTTTT. This gives the protein CASNPQSQGLPGELFF.